These T cell receptor beta chains were read from a single sample in a study of shared clonotypes between healthy human individuals. The data were produced by immunoSEQ multiplex PCR, yet TCRdb's version contains in-frame clones alone and is incomplete. The table shows roughly 2 million clones, with over 85% occurring only once. Sequenced input: naive CD8+ T cells sorted from blood. The receptors come from a man younger than 35 in good health. The CDR3 runs from the conserved cysteine through the conserved F or W. Fields, in order: J gene, D gene, clone size, V gene, CDR3 DNA, CDR3 protein. The D gene is left open where the match is weak. Clone size, where shown, is once, few, many, or a class for clones that have expanded.

J gene: TRBJ1-2
D gene: TRBD1
clone size: NA
V gene: TRBV10-3
CDR3 DNA: TGTGCCATCAGTGAAAGTGTGACAGGGATGGGTTCTGGCTACACCTTC
CDR3 protein: CAISESVTGMGSGYTF

J gene: TRBJ1-4
D gene: NA
clone size: NA
V gene: TRBV6-5
CDR3 DNA: TGTGCCAGCAGTTACCGAGGCGTTGCAACTAATGAAAAACTGTTTTTT
CDR3 protein: CASSYRGVATNEKLFF

J gene: TRBJ2-2
D gene: NA
clone size: NA
V gene: TRBV5-1
CDR3 DNA: TGCGCCAGCAGCCCGCGGGGCGCAGGGCGAACGAACACCGGGGAGCTGTTTTTT
CDR3 protein: CASSPRGAGRTNTGELFF

J gene: TRBJ1-1
D gene: NA
clone size: NA
V gene: TRBV27
CDR3 DNA: TGTGCCAGCAGTTTACTCTCCCCGGTGAGAAGCACTGAAGCTTTCTTT
CDR3 protein: CASSLLSPVRSTEAFF

J gene: TRBJ2-7
D gene: NA
clone size: NA
V gene: TRBV27
CDR3 DNA: TGTGCCAGCAGTCCGACACCCGACATTACCTACGAGCAGTACTTC
CDR3 protein: CASSPTPDITYEQYF

J gene: TRBJ2-3
D gene: NA
clone size: NA
V gene: TRBV7-8
CDR3 DNA: TGTGCCAGCAGCGAGAGGGGGTACACAGATAGGCAGTATTTT
CDR3 protein: CASSERGYTDRQYF

J gene: TRBJ2-7
D gene: TRBD2
clone size: NA
V gene: TRBV9
CDR3 DNA: TGTGCCAGCAGCGCGGGACTAGCGGCCTACGAGCAGTACTTC
CDR3 protein: CASSAGLAAYEQYF

J gene: TRBJ1-6
D gene: TRBD1
clone size: NA
V gene: TRBV4-3
CDR3 DNA: TGCGCCAGCAGCCAGAGGGGGCAGGGACAAACCCTCCACTTT
CDR3 protein: CASSQRGQGQTLHF

J gene: TRBJ2-1
D gene: TRBD2
clone size: NA
V gene: TRBV19
CDR3 DNA: TGTGCCAGTAGTATAGATCGCGGGAGGGCCATCAATGAGCAGTTCTTC
CDR3 protein: CASSIDRGRAINEQFF

J gene: TRBJ2-2
D gene: TRBD1
clone size: NA
V gene: TRBV4-1
CDR3 DNA: TGCGCCAGCAGCGATCCGGGACAGGGGATGTATGGGGAGCTGTTTTTT
CDR3 protein: CASSDPGQGMYGELFF

J gene: TRBJ1-1
D gene: TRBD1
clone size: NA
V gene: TRBV4-1
CDR3 DNA: TGCGCCAGCAGCCGAGGACAGGAGTTTGAAGCTTTCTTT
CDR3 protein: CASSRGQEFEAFF

J gene: TRBJ1-3
D gene: NA
clone size: NA
V gene: TRBV7-9
CDR3 DNA: TGTGCCAGCAGTCCCGATGGGGGATGGGGAAACACCATATATTTT
CDR3 protein: CASSPDGGWGNTIYF

J gene: TRBJ2-7
D gene: NA
clone size: NA
V gene: TRBV6-1
CDR3 DNA: TGTGCCAGCGGTCCCACCCGCTACGAGCAGTACTTC
CDR3 protein: CASGPTRYEQYF

J gene: TRBJ2-1
D gene: NA
clone size: NA
V gene: TRBV7-9
CDR3 DNA: TGTGCCAGCAGCTTGGGTTCATACATCGACAATGAGCAGTTCTTC
CDR3 protein: CASSLGSYIDNEQFF

J gene: TRBJ1-1
D gene: NA
clone size: once
V gene: TRBV2
CDR3 DNA: TGTGCCAGCAGGCCAGGCACGAACACTGAAGCTTTCTTT
CDR3 protein: CASRPGTNTEAFF

J gene: TRBJ2-7
D gene: NA
clone size: NA
V gene: TRBV7-6
CDR3 DNA: TGTGCCAGCAGCCCCGAGGGGGAAGCGAGGGAGCAGTACTTC
CDR3 protein: CASSPEGEAREQYF

J gene: TRBJ1-5
D gene: NA
clone size: NA
V gene: TRBV4-1
CDR3 DNA: TGCGCCAGCAGCCAATACCCGCGGGATCAGCCCCAGCATTTT
CDR3 protein: CASSQYPRDQPQHF

J gene: TRBJ1-3
D gene: NA
clone size: once
V gene: TRBV7-2
CDR3 DNA: TGTGCCAGCAGCCCCGTTTTGGGATCTGGAAACACCATATATTTT
CDR3 protein: CASSPVLGSGNTIYF

J gene: TRBJ1-1
D gene: NA
clone size: few
V gene: TRBV10-2
CDR3 DNA: TGCGCCAGCAGGGACACTTTTACGAACACTGAAGCTTTCTTT
CDR3 protein: CASRDTFTNTEAFF

J gene: TRBJ2-5
D gene: NA
clone size: NA
V gene: TRBV6-9
CDR3 DNA: TGTGCCAGCAGTTATGTGCACCAAGAGACCCAGTACTTC
CDR3 protein: CASSYVHQETQYF

J gene: TRBJ2-3
D gene: TRBD2
clone size: NA
V gene: TRBV10-3
CDR3 DNA: TGTGCCATTTGGACTAGCGGGGCTACAGATACGCAGTATTTT
CDR3 protein: CAIWTSGATDTQYF

J gene: TRBJ1-5
D gene: NA
clone size: NA
V gene: TRBV19
CDR3 DNA: TGTGCCAGTAATGCGAATAGCAATCAGCCCCAGCATTTT
CDR3 protein: CASNANSNQPQHF

J gene: TRBJ1-5
D gene: NA
clone size: NA
V gene: TRBV27
CDR3 DNA: TGTGCCAGCAGTTTCAGTAACAATCAGCCCCAGCATTTT
CDR3 protein: CASSFSNNQPQHF

J gene: TRBJ2-1
D gene: NA
clone size: once
V gene: TRBV11-2
CDR3 DNA: TGTGCCAGCAGCTTAGAGACACTGAGCTCCTACAATGAGCAGTTCTTC
CDR3 protein: CASSLETLSSYNEQFF

J gene: TRBJ2-2
D gene: TRBD1
clone size: once
V gene: TRBV7-9
CDR3 DNA: TGTGCCAGCAGCTCTCCGGACAGGGGGCTCGACGGGGAGCTGTTTTTT
CDR3 protein: CASSSPDRGLDGELFF